One and the same sample provided the 5 T cell receptor beta chains below, sequenced in a study of PD-1 blockade in classical Hodgkin lymphoma. Time point meaning: newly diagnosed, previously untreated cHL patient sample. Thawed PBMCs underwent magnetic negative selection to yield purified CD4+ T cells. Some clones are missing from TCRdb's copy, which holds only in-frame ones; the method was immunoSEQ multiplex PCR. The sample has 20,000 to 25,000 clones; about 90% are singletons. Material: CD4+ T cells from blood. Receptors originate from a human donor with classical Hodgkin lymphoma.

The chain links TRBV11-3 to TRBJ2-3; no definite D call. The V and J ends lost 1 base and 0 bases respectively, with 5 bases between them. From germline, CDR1 is SGHNT and CDR2 YENEEA. CDR3 size: 14 residues. CDR3 region: CASSLGASTDTQYF. The CDR3, as DNA: TGTGCCAGCAGCTTAGGGGCTAGCACAGATACGCAGTATTTT.

This chain connects TRBV10-2 to TRBJ2-3; TRBD2 matches at 13 bases. The CDR3 is 20 residues long. The germline V gene has CDR1 WSHSY and CDR2 SAAADI. The trim removed 5 bases at V and 1 base at J, leaving 15 bases unmatched. For the CDR3, the DNA is TGCGCCAGCAGTTCGAGGGGTATTAGGACTAGCGGGGGCCGCACAGATACGCAGTATTTT. Encoded protein: CASSSRGIRTSGGRTDTQYF.

As regards this clone: A junction end diverges from the germline sequence, so it may reflect a read error. This specimen includes other DNA sequences encoding the same CDR3. The chain is built from TRBV30 and TRBJ2-5; D may be TRBD1 (6 bases). This CDR3 comprises 13 residues. Germline assignment: CDR1 GTSNPN and CDR2 SVGIG (reference sequence). The CDR3 DNA reads TGCGCCTGGAGTGTGAGGGGGCAAGAGACCCAGTACTTC. Translating it yields CAWSVRGQETQYF. Full variable domain (remainder filled in from reference TRBV30 and TRBJ2-5): SQTIHQWPATLVQPVGSPLSLECTVEGTSNPNLYWYRQAAGRGLQLLFYSVGIGQISSEVPQNLSASRPQDRQFILSSKKLLLSDSGFYLCAWSVRGQETQYFGPGTRLLVL.

The genes are TRBV19 and TRBJ2-1; 8 bases fit TRBD2. V gave up 5 bases and J gave up 3 bases; unmatched junction bases: 3. From germline, CDR1 is LNHDA and CDR2 SQIVND (reference sequence). This CDR3 contains 14 residues. The CDR3 spells CASSPGGLYNEQFF. The CDR3 DNA reads TGTGCCAGTAGTCCGGGGGGGCTCTACAATGAGCAGTTCTTC.

V and J are TRBV7-8 and TRBJ1-3, with TRBD1 identical over 8 bases. Germline V gene data show CDR1 as SGHVS and CDR2 as FQNEAQ. The ends lost 5 bases at V and 4 bases at J; junction bases unmatched: 7. This CDR3 spans 15 amino acids. The CDR3 coding sequence is TGTGCCAGCAGCGCACAGGGGGATCCGGGAAACACCATATATTTT. Translated, it gives CASSAQGDPGNTIYF.